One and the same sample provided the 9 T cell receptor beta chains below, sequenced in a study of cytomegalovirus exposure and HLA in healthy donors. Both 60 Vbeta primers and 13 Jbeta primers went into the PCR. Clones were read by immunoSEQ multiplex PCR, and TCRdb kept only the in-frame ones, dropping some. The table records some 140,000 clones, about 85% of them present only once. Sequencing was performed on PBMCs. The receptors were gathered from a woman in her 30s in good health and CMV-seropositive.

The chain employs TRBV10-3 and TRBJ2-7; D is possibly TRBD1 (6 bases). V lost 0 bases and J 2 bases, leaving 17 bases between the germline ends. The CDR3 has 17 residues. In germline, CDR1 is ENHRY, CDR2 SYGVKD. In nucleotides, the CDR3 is TGTGCCATCAGTGAGTCAACAGGGTTTTCCCTAACCTACGAGCAGTACTTC. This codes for CAISESTGFSLTYEQYF.

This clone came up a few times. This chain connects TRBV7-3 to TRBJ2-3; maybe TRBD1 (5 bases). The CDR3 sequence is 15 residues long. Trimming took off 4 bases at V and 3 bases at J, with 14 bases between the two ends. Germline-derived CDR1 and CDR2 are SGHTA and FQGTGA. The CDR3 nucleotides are TGTGCCAGCAGCTCCAGGGTAACCGTGACAGATACGCAGTATTTT. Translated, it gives CASSSRVTVTDTQYF.

CDR3 sequence: CASSQRTSGTYEQYF. The CDR3 DNA follows: TGCGCCAGCAGCCAGAGGACTAGCGGAACCTACGAGCAGTACTTC. The V gene is TRBV4-1, the J gene TRBJ2-7; 10 bases fit TRBD2. Germline V gene sequence: CDR1 MGHRA, CDR2 YSYEKL. The CDR3 extends over 15 amino acids. The V segment lost 3 bases and the J segment 2 bases; nucleotides outside the gene matches: 4.

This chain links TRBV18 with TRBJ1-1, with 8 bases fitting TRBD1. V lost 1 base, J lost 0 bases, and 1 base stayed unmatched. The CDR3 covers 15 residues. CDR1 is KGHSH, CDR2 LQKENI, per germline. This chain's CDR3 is CASSPLQGVNTEAFF. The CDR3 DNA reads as TGTGCCAGCTCACCACTACAGGGGGTGAACACTGAAGCTTTCTTT.

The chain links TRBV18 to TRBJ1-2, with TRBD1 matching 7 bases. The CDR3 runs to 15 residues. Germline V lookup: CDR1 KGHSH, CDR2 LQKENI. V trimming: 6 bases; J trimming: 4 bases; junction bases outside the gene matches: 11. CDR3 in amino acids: CASSSGTEAVYGYTF. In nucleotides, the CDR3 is TGTGCCAGCTCCTCGGGGACAGAAGCCGTCTATGGCTACACCTTC.

CDR3 nucleotides: TGTGCCAGTACTCCGCATGGACAGGACTCTGGAAACACCATATATTTT. It is translated as CASTPHGQDSGNTIYF. The genes are TRBV6-6 and TRBJ1-3; 7 bases match TRBD1. There are 16 residues in the CDR3. Germline trimming cut 9 bases from V and 0 bases from J; bases unmatched to any gene: 11. Germline lookup yields CDR1 MNHNY and CDR2 SVGAGI (reference sequence).

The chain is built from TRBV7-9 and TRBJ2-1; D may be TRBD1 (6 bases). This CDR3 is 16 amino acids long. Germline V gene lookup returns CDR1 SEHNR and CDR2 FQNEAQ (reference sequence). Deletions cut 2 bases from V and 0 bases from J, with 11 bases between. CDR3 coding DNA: TGTGCCAGCAGCTTACCACAGGGTAGCTCCTACAATGAGCAGTTCTTC. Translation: CASSLPQGSSYNEQFF.

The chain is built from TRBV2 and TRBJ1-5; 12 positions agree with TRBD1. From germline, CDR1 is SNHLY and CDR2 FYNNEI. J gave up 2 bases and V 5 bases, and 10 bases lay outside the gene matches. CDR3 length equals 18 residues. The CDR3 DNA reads TGTGCCAGCAGTCTTACGGGACAGGGGGCGTATGGCAATCAGCCCCAGCATTTT. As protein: CASSLTGQGAYGNQPQHF.

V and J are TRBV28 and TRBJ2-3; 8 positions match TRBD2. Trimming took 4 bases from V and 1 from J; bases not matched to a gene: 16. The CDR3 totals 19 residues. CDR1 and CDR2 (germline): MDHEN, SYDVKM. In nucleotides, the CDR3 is TGTGCCAGCAGTTGCCCCCAGGGTCCCCAAGCGGGAGGCACAGATACGCAGTATTTT. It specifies CASSCPQGPQAGGTDTQYF.